This T cell receptor beta chain was sequenced in a study of neurological immune-mediated disorders. Broader study findings: The greatest TCR clonal expansion occurred in HTLV-1-associated myelopathy and the least in multiple sclerosis, which fell below healthy controls. Private repertoires in all groups were suggested by the absence of shared CDR3 amino acid sequences among expanded clones across subjects.

The unsorted libraries were generated from a total of 2 million PBMCs, which had been stored in RNAlater at -80 C. Trimming left V 6 bases short and J 1 base short, with 4 bases between. The germline CDR1 and CDR2 sequences are DFQATT and SNEGSKA (reference sequence). CDR3 length: 12 amino acids. Synthesis of cDNA was performed by 5'RACE using 10-nucleotide random UMIs. One entry per CDR3 protein, called by TCRdb with MiXCR from the 5' RACE reads. This table has some 46,000 distinct CDR3 sequences, approximately 10% appearing once. This clonotype was recorded many times. Its matching antigen is unknown.

The material sequenced was PBMCs. This clonotype was sampled from a man between 70 and 80 years old with HTLV-1-associated myelopathy (HAM/TSP). The chain links TRBV20-1 to TRBJ2-6; D is ambiguous. This CDR3 is CSARSGANVLTF. CDR3 DNA sequence: TGCAGTGCCAGATCTGGGGCCAACGTCCTGACTTTC.